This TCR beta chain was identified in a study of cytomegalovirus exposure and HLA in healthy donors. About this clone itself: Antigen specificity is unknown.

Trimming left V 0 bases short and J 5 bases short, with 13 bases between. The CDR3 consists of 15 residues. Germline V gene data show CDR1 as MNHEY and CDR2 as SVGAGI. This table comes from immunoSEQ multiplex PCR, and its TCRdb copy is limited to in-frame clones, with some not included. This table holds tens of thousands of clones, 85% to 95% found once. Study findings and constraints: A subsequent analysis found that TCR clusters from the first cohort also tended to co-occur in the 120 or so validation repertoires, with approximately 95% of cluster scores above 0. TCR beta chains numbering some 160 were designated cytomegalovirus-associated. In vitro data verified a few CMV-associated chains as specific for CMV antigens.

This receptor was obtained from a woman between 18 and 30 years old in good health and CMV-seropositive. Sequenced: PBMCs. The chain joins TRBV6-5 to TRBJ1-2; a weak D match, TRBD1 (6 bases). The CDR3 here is CASSYSGTTTYGYTF. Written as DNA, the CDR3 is TGTGCCAGCAGTTACTCCGGGACAACTACATATGGCTACACCTTC.